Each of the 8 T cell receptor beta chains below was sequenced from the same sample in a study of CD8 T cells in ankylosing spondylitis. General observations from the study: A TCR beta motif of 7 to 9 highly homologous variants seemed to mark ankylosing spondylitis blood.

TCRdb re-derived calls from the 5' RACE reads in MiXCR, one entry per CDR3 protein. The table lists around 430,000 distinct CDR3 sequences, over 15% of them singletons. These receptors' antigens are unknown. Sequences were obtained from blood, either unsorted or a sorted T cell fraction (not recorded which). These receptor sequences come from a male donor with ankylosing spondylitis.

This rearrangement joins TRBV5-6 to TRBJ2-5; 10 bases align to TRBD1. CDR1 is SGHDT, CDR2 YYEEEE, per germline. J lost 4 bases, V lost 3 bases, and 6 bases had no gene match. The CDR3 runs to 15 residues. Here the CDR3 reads CASSWPGQGPETQYF. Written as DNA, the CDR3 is TGTGCCAGCAGCTGGCCGGGACAGGGGCCAGAGACCCAGTACTTC.

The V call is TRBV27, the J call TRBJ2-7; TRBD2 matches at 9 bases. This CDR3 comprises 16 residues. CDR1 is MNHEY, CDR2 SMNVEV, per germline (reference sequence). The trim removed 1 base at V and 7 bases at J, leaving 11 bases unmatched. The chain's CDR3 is CASSLFQAGGPGEQYF. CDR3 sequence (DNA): TGTGCCAGCAGTTTATTTCAGGCGGGAGGGCCAGGGGAGCAGTACTTC.

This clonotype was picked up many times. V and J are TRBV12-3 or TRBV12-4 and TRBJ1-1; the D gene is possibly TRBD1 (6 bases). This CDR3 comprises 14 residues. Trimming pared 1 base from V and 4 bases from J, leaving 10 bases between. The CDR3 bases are TGTGCCAGCAGTTTAGGGGGGCTCACCACTGAAGCTTTCTTT. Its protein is CASSLGGLTTEAFF.

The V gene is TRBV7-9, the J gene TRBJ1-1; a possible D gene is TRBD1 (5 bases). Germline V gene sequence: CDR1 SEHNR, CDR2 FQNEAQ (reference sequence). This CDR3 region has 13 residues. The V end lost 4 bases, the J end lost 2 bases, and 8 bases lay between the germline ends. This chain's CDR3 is CASSSRDNTEAFF. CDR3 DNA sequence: TGTGCCAGCAGCTCCAGGGACAACACTGAAGCTTTCTTT. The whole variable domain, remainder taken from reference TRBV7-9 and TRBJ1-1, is DTGVSQNPRHKITKRGQNVTFRCDPISEHNRLYWYRQTLGQGPEFLTYFQNEAQLEKSRLLSDRFSAERPKGSFSTLEIQRTEQGDSAMYLCASSSRDNTEAFFGQGTRLTVV.

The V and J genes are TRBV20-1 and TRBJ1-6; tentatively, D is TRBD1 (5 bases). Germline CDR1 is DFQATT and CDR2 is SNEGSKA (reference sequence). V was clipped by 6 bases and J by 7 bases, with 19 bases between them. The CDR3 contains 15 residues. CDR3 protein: CSANQGTEKNSPLHF. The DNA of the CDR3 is TGCAGTGCAAATCAGGGAACAGAAAAAAATTCACCCCTCCACTTT.

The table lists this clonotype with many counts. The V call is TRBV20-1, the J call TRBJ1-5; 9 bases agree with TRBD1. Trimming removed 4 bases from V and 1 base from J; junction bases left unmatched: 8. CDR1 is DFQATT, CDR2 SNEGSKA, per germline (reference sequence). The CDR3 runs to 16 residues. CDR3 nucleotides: TGCAGTGCTATAAGCCCCGGGACAGGGAGCAATCAGCCCCAGCATTTT. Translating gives CSAISPGTGSNQPQHF.

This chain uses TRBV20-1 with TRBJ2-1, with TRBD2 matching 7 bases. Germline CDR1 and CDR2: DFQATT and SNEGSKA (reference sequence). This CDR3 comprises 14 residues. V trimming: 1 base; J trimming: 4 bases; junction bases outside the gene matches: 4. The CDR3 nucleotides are TGCAGTGCTAGAGGCAGGCGGGGGTACAATGAGCAGTTCTTC. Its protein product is CSARGRRGYNEQFF.

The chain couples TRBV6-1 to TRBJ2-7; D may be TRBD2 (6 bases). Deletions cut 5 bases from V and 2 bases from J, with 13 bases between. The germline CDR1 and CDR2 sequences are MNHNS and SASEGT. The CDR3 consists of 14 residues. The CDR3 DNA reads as TGTGCCAGCAGTCCAACCGGGGGAGCCTACGAGCAGTACTTC. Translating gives CASSPTGGAYEQYF.